A selection of T cell receptor beta chains follows, all from one sample in a study of siplizumab effects on memory and regulatory T cells. Some clones are missing from TCRdb's copy, which holds only in-frame ones; the method was immunoSEQ multiplex PCR. Of approximately 100,000 clones in the sample, around 93% were seen once. The sequenced sample was non-Treg CD4+ T cells sorted from blood. All receptors come from a human donor in good health. The CDR3 runs from the conserved cysteine through the conserved F or W. The D gene is left open where the match is weak. Expanded clones get a size class; other rows say once, few or many, or leave the size out.

.	TRBV27	.	TRBJ2-7	CASSLRRGGESEQYF	TGTGCCAGCAGTTTGAGGCGGGGCGGGGAAAGCGAGCAGTACTTC
.	TRBV5-1	.	TRBJ1-4	CASSQELLGSNEKLFF	TGCGCCAGCAGCCAGGAATTGCTAGGTTCTAATGAAAAACTGTTTTTT
.	TRBV30	.	TRBJ1-3	CAWSVLGGQPFGTIYF	TGTGCCTGGAGTGTACTCGGAGGACAGCCCTTCGGGACCATATATTTT
.	TRBV5-1	.	TRBJ1-4	CASSENTGTGSGKLFF	TGCGCCAGCAGCGAGAATACAGGGACGGGAAGCGGGAAACTGTTTTTT
.	TRBV5-1	TRBD1	TRBJ1-1	CASSLTGGWGTEAFF	TGCGCCAGCAGCTTGACAGGGGGATGGGGGACTGAAGCTTTCTTT
.	TRBV5-4	TRBD2	TRBJ2-5	CASSLWTSGETQYF	TGTGCCAGCAGCTTGTGGACTAGCGGTGAGACCCAGTACTTC
.	TRBV9	TRBD1	TRBJ1-5	CASSAGQGPNQPQHF	TGTGCCAGCAGCGCGGGACAGGGACCCAACCAGCCCCAGCATTTT
.	TRBV9	.	TRBJ1-3	CASSPRTDSGNTIYF	TGTGCCAGCAGCCCAAGGACGGACTCTGGAAACACCATATATTTT
.	TRBV20-1	.	TRBJ1-2	CSARDPGHYTF	TGCAGTGCTAGAGATCCCGGACACTACACCTTC
.	TRBV18	.	TRBJ1-4	CASSPRRGTEGEKLFF	TGTGCCAGCTCACCACGTCGGGGTACCGAGGGAGAAAAACTGTTTTTT
.	TRBV10-3	.	TRBJ2-2	CAVREGRTGELFF	TGTGCCGTGCGGGAAGGTAGGACCGGGGAGCTGTTTTTT
.	TRBV28	TRBD1	TRBJ1-1	CASSSAGGRTEAFF	TGTGCCAGCAGTTCGGCAGGGGGAAGGACTGAAGCTTTCTTT
.	TRBV11-3	.	TRBJ2-5	CASSEGGGQETQYF	TGTGCCAGCAGCGAGGGGGGAGGCCAAGAGACCCAGTACTTC
once	TRBV2	TRBD2	TRBJ2-1	CASSKLAGGQDEQFF	TGTGCCAGCAGTAAACTAGCGGGGGGGCAGGATGAGCAGTTCTTC
.	TRBV19	.	TRBJ1-1	CASSSGPPLVGTEAFF	TGTGCCAGTAGCTCGGGACCCCCCCTAGTAGGCACTGAAGCTTTCTTT
once	TRBV4-1	.	TRBJ2-7	CASSPCDHIPSPEFDEQYF	TGCGCCAGCAGCCCGTGTGACCATATCCCTTCCCCCGAGTTCGACGAGCAGTACTTC
.	TRBV12-5	TRBD1	TRBJ2-2	CASVWAPSTGEEANTGELFF	TGTGCTAGTGTTTGGGCCCCCTCTACAGGGGAAGAGGCGAACACCGGGGAGCTGTTTTTT
once	TRBV2	.	TRBJ2-3	CASTWQSTDTQYF	TGTGCCAGCACTTGGCAGTCCACAGATACGCAGTATTTT
.	TRBV7-2	.	TRBJ1-1	CASSLVDGVSTEAFF	TGTGCCAGCAGCTTAGTGGACGGGGTGAGCACTGAAGCTTTCTTT
.	TRBV30	TRBD1	TRBJ2-7	CAWGVTGSGVSYEQYF	TGTGCCTGGGGAGTGACAGGGTCAGGAGTCTCCTACGAGCAGTACTTC
.	TRBV7-2	.	TRBJ2-2	CASSLAITGYTGELFF	TGTGCCAGCAGCTTAGCTATAACAGGGTACACCGGGGAGCTGTTTTTT
once	TRBV7-2	.	TRBJ2-3	CASRRGGQDTQYF	TGTGCCAGCAGGAGGGGGGGGCAAGATACGCAGTATTTT
.	TRBV27	.	TRBJ2-7	CASSLRPSYEQYF	TGTGCCAGCAGTTTACGACCCTCCTACGAGCAGTACTTC
.	TRBV11-1	.	TRBJ2-7	CASSLSPPYEQYF	TGTGCCAGCAGCTTAAGTCCCCCCTACGAGCAGTACTTC
.	TRBV11-2	TRBD1	TRBJ2-5	CASSKDRVKTQYF	TGTGCCAGCAGCAAAGACAGGGTAAAGACCCAGTACTTC